This T cell receptor (beta chain) was sequenced in a study of T cell repertoires in cytomegalovirus infection. Germline V gene sequence: CDR1 SGHTA, CDR2 FQGTGA. V dropped 5 bases and J dropped 4; count of bases not matched to a gene: 6. This CDR3 is 17 amino acids long. This clonotype was detected many times. Antigen: not known. From the reads, TCRdb called clonotypes with MiXCR, one entry per CDR3 protein. Among roughly 68,000 distinct CDR3 sequences, approximately 22% were seen once, and the ten largest hold roughly 79%. The clonotype originates from a human donor in good health (CMV status not recorded). Some clones in this sample may be carry-over from other donors' samples. The specimen was PBMCs, sequenced either directly or after in vitro stimulation (not recorded which). The V call is TRBV7-3, the J call TRBJ2-1; TRBD2 agrees at 15 bases. Written as DNA, the CDR3 is TGTGCCAGCAGCATGACCGGGACTAGCGGGAGGTACAATGAGCAGTTCTTC. Encoded protein: CASSMTGTSGRYNEQFF.